This T cell receptor (beta chain) came from a study of control samples from healthy donors and cancer patients. TCRdb's table, derived via immunoSEQ multiplex PCR, lists solely in-frame clones and lacks some. The sample holds 130,000 or so clones, about 89% seen once. The clonotype originates from a man aged 18 to 35 in good health. Sequencing was done on a sample of blood.

CDR3 sequence reads: CASSSRADYPGSTDTQYF. The CDR3 DNA sequence: TGTGCCAGCAGCTCCCGCGCCGACTATCCCGGTAGCACAGATACGCAGTATTTT. This chain joins TRBV7-9 and TRBJ2-3; D is perhaps TRBD2 (5 bases). Germline CDR1 reads SEHNR; CDR2 reads FQNEAQ (reference sequence). Trimming pared 4 bases from V and 0 bases from J, leaving 20 bases between. This CDR3 has 18 amino acids. Using reference TRBV7-9 and TRBJ2-3 for the parts outside the CDR3, the full variable domain is DTGVSQNPRHKITKRGQNVTFRCDPISEHNRLYWYRQTLGQGPEFLTYFQNEAQLEKSRLLSDRFSAERPKGSFSTLEIQRTEQGDSAMYLCASSSRADYPGSTDTQYFGPGTRLTVL.